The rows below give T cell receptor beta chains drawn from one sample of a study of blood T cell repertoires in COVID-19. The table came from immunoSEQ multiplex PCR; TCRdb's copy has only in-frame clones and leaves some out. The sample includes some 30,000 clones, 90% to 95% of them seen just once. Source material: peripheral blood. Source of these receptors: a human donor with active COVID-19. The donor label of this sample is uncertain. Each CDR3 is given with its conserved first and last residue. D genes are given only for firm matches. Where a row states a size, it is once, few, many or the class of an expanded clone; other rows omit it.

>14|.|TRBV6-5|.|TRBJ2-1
CASSLSGQSNEQFF
TGTGCCAGCAGTTTAAGTGGACAGAGCAATGAGCAGTTCTTC
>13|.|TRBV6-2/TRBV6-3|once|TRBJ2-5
CASSYGGQETQYF
TGTGCCAGCAGTTACGGAGGACAAGAGACCCAGTACTTC
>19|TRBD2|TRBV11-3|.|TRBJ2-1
CASSLSGASGGVTYNEQFF
TGTGCCAGCAGCTTATCCGGGGCTAGCGGGGGGGTAACCTACAATGAGCAGTTCTTC
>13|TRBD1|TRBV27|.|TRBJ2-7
CASRAGTGHEQYF
TGTGCCAGCAGGGCCGGGACAGGTCACGAGCAGTACTTC
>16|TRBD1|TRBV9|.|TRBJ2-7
CASSVRRRQGIDEQYF
TGTGCCAGCAGCGTACGGAGGAGACAGGGTATCGACGAGCAGTACTTC
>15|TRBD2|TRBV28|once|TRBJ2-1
CASSILAGGPNEQFF
TGTGCCAGCAGCATCCTAGCGGGGGGGCCCAATGAGCAGTTCTTC
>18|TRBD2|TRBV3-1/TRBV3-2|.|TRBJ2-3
CASSQATSGGSRTDTQYF
TGTGCCAGCAGCCAAGCCACTAGCGGGGGTTCCCGCACAGATACGCAGTATTTT
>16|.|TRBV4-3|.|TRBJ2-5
CASSQDWSGTKETQYF
TGCGCCAGCAGCCAAGATTGGAGCGGCACTAAAGAGACCCAGTACTTC
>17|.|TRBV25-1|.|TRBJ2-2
CASSEPPGGQHTGELFF
TGTGCCAGCAGTGAGCCTCCCGGGGGGCAGCACACCGGGGAGCTGTTTTTT
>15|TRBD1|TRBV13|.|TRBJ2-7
CASSPQGASSYEQYF
TGTGCCAGCAGTCCACAGGGGGCCTCTTCCTACGAGCAGTACTTC
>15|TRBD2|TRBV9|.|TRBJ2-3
CASSLGLAGADTQYF
TGTGCCAGCAGCTTGGGACTAGCGGGAGCTGATACGCAGTATTTT
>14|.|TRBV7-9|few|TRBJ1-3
CASSLAGAGNTIYF
TGTGCCAGCAGCTTGGCAGGGGCTGGAAACACCATATATTTT
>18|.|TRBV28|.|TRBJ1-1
CASSSVPSTASFNTEAFF
TGTGCCAGCAGTTCCGTCCCGTCGACAGCCAGTTTTAACACTGAAGCTTTCTTT
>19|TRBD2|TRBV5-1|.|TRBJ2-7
CASSFGSPFTSGSSYEQYF
TGCGCCAGCAGCTTCGGGAGTCCCTTTACTAGCGGGAGCTCCTACGAGCAGTACTTC
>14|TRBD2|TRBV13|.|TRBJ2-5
CASSWREGEETQYF
TGTGCCAGCAGCTGGCGGGAGGGTGAAGAGACCCAGTACTTC
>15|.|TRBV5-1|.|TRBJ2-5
CASSLSTGVGETQYF
TGCGCCAGCAGCTTGAGCACGGGAGTAGGAGAGACCCAGTACTTC